These 7 T cell receptor beta chains were all obtained from the same sample, sequenced in a study of T-cell memory formation after mild COVID-19. Each CDR3 protein is one row after TCRdb ran MiXCR on the 5' RACE reads. The table records almost 250,000 distinct CDR3 sequences, over 15% of them present only once. The sequencing sample was made of PBMCs or a T cell subset sorted from them (not recorded which). The source of these receptors is an adult woman who had mild COVID-19 (a few samples of this study predate the infection). Cell type and time point are not known.

The CDR3 DNA reads as TGCGCCAGCCCGGGGCAGGGGAACACTGAAGCTTTCTTT. This sequence encodes CASPGQGNTEAFF. This chain joins TRBV5-1 and TRBJ1-1; perhaps TRBD1 as D (5 bases). There are 13 residues in the CDR3. The germline gives CDR1 SGHRS, CDR2 YFSETQ. Trimming removed 7 bases from V and 1 base from J, with 11 bases in between.

This clonotype appeared a few times. The chain employs TRBV23-1 and TRBJ1-4; a weak D match, TRBD1 (6 bases). TRBV23-1 is annotated as an ORF whose role is uncertain. The CDR3 totals 11 residues. Trimming cost V 7 bases and J 11 bases, with 11 bases left between them. The CDR3 is CASIWGQKLFF. The CDR3 DNA follows: TGCGCCAGCATATGGGGGCAGAAACTGTTTTTT.

V gene TRBV12-3 or TRBV12-4 combines with J gene TRBJ1-2; TRBD1 matches 8 bases. CDR3 length equals 16 residues. Trimming took 6 bases from V and 1 from J; bases not matched to a gene: 10. CDR3 bases: TGTGCCAGCAGAGCCGAGGACAGGGTTGGTAACTATGGCTACACCTTC. Protein sequence: CASRAEDRVGNYGYTF.

J is TRBJ1-2 and V is TRBV5-1; D ambiguous. CDR3 length equals 13 residues. Germline CDR1 is SGHRS and CDR2 is YFSETQ. Deletions cut 0 bases from V and 6 bases from J, with 9 bases between. The CDR3 DNA reads TGCGCCAGCAGCTTGGGGCGGGAGGATGGCTACACCTTC. Protein product: CASSLGREDGYTF. Filled out from reference TRBV5-1 and TRBJ1-2, the complete variable domain reads KAGVTQTPRYLIKTRGQQVTLSCSPISGHRSVSWYQQTPGQGLQFLFEYFSETQRNKGNFPGRFSGRQFSNSRSEMNVSTLELGDSALYLCASSLGREDGYTFGSGTRLTVV.

This clonotype was counted only a few times. CDR3 DNA: TGTGCCAGCAGCCCAACCCCCGGGCTCATGAACACCGGGGAGCTGTTTTTT. Translation: CASSPTPGLMNTGELFF. This chain uses TRBV7-2 with TRBJ2-2; D remains unclear. Germline V gives CDR1 SGHTA, CDR2 FQGNSA. There are 17 residues in the CDR3. Deletions cut 5 bases from V and 1 base from J, with 17 bases between.

V is TRBV5-1 and J is TRBJ1-5, with D unresolved. Trimming removed 0 bases at V and 4 bases at J, with 8 bases between. CDR1 and CDR2 from the germline V gene are SGHRS and YFSETQ. The CDR3 totals 14 residues. CDR3 DNA: TGCGCCAGCAGCTTGGGGCCGGGTAATCAGCCCCAGCATTTT. Translating it yields CASSLGPGNQPQHF.

The chain couples TRBV10-3 to TRBJ2-7; 9 bases are shared with TRBD1. Germline CDR1 ENHRY, CDR2 SYGVKD. The CDR3 has 15 residues. V lost 3 bases and J lost 3; bases outside the gene matches: 6. The CDR3, as DNA: TGTGCCATCAGTGACCCGGGACAGGGAGACTACGAGCAGTACTTC. Amino acid sequence: CAISDPGQGDYEQYF.